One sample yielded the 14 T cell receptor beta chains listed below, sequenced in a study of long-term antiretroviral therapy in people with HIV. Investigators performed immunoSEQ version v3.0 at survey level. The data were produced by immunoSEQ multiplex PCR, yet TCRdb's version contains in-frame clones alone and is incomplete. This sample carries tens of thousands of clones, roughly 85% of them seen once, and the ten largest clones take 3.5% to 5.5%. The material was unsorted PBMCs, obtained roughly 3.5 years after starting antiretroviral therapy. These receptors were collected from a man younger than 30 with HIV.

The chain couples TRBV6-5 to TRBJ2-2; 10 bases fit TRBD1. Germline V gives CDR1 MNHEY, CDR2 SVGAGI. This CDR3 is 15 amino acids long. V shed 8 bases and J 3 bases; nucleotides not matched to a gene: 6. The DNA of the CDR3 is TGTGCCAGCGGAAGGGACAGGGGTGACACCGGGGAGCTGTTTTTT. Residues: CASGRDRGDTGELFF.

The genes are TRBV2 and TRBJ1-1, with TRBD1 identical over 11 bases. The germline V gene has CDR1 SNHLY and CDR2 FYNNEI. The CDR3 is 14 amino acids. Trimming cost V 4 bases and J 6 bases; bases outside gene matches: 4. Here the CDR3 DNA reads TGTGCCAGCAGTGCTCGGACAGGGGGCGCTGAAGCTTTCTTT. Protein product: CASSARTGGAEAFF.

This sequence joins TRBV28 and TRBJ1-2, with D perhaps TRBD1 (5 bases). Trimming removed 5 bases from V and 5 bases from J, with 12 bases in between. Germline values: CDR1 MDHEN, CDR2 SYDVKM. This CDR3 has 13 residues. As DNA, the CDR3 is TGTGCCAGCAGTCCAGGGATCGGGTATGGCTACACCTTC. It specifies CASSPGIGYGYTF.

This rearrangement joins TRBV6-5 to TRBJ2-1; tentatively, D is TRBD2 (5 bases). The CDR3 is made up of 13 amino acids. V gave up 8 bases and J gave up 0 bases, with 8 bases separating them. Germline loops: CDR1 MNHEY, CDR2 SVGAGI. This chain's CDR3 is CASSGNSYNEQFF. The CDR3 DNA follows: TGTGCCAGCTCCGGGAACTCCTACAATGAGCAGTTCTTC.

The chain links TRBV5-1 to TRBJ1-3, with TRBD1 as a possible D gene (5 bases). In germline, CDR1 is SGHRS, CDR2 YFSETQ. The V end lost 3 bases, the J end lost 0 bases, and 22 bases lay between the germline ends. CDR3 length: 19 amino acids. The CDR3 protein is CASSSGPPRAGHSGNTIYF. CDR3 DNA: TGCGCCAGCAGCTCGGGTCCCCCTCGGGCAGGGCACTCTGGAAACACCATATATTTT.

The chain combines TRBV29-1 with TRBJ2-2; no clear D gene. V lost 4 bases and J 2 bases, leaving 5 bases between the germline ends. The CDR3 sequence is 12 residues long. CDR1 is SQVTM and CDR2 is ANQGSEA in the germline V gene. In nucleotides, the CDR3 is TGCAGCGTTGTAAGAAACACCGGGGAGCTGTTTTTT. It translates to CSVVRNTGELFF.

CDR3 in amino acids: CASKSQAGGPISNEQFF. CDR3 nucleotides: TGCGCCAGCAAATCTCAAGCGGGGGGGCCCATTAGCAATGAGCAGTTCTTC. The rearrangement links TRBV10-1 to TRBJ2-1; 10 bases agree with TRBD2. Germline CDR1 WNHNN, CDR2 SYGVQD (reference sequence). Trimming cost V 7 bases and J 6 bases; bases outside gene matches: 15. The CDR3 is 17 amino acids.

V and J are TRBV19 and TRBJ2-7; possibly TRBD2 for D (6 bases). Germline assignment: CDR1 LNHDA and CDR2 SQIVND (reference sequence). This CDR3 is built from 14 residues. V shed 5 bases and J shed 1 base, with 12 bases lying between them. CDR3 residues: CASSSSGRSYEQYF. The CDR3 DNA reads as TGTGCCAGTAGTTCCAGCGGGCGATCCTACGAGCAGTACTTC.

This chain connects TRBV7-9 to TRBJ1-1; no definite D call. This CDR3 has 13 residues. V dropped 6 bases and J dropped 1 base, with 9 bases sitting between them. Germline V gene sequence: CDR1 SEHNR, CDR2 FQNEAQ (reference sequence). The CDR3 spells CASRHRQNTEAFF. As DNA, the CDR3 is TGTGCCAGCAGGCACCGACAGAACACTGAAGCTTTCTTT.

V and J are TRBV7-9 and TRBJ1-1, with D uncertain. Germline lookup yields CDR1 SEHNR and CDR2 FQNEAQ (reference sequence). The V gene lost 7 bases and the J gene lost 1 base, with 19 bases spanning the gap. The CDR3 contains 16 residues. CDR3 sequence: CASNDPVPFGNTEAFF. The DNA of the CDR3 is TGTGCCAGCAACGACCCCGTCCCTTTCGGGAACACTGAAGCTTTCTTT.

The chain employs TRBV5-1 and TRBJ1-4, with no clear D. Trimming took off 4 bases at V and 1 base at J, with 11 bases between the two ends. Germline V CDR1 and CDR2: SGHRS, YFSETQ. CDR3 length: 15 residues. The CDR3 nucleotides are TGCGCCAGCAGCCCAGGACGGCAAACTAATGAAAAACTGTTTTTT. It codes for CASSPGRQTNEKLFF.

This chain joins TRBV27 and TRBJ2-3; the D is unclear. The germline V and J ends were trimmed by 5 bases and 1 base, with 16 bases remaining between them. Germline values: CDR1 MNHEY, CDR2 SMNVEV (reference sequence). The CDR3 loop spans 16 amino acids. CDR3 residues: CASSKERTDGTDTQYF. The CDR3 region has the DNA TGTGCCAGCAGTAAAGAAAGGACGGATGGCACAGATACGCAGTATTTT.

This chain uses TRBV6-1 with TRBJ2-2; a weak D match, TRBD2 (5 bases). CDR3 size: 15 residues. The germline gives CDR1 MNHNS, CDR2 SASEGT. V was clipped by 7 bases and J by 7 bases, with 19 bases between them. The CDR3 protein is CASIRRPNGGGELFF. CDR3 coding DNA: TGTGCCAGCATCAGGCGCCCTAACGGAGGCGGGGAGCTGTTTTTT.

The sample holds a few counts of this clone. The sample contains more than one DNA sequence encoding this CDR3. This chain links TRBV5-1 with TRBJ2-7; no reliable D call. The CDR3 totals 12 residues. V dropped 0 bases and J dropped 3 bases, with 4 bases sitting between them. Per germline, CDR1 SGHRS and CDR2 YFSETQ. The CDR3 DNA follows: TGCGCCAGCAGCTTGGAAGGCTACGAGCAGTACTTC. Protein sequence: CASSLEGYEQYF. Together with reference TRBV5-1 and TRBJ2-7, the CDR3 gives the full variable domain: KAGVTQTPRYLIKTRGQQVTLSCSPISGHRSVSWYQQTPGQGLQFLFEYFSETQRNKGNFPGRFSGRQFSNSRSEMNVSTLELGDSALYLCASSLEGYEQYFGPGTRLTVT.